Given below is one T cell receptor beta chain in context. Repeated repertoire sampling spanned the course of chemoradiotherapy. Clones were sequenced by immunoSEQ multiplex PCR, and TCRdb holds only the in-frame ones, with some missing. This sample has several hundred clones, with over 70% found just once. This entry belongs to a study of chemoradiotherapy in HPV16-positive cancers. The TCR comes from a human donor with HPV-associated anogenital cancer. The source was tumor tissue, collected from a patient who underwent chemoradiotherapy.

CDR3 sequence reads: CASSYTSSGYRSYEQYF. In DNA, the CDR3 is TGCGCCAGCAGCTACACCAGTTCAGGGTACCGCTCCTACGAGCAGTACTTC. The chain joins TRBV4-1 to TRBJ2-7, with TRBD1 as a possible D gene (5 bases). CDR3 length equals 17 residues. The germline V gene encodes CDR1 MGHRA and CDR2 YSYEKL. Trimming left V 5 bases short and J 0 bases short, with 20 bases between.